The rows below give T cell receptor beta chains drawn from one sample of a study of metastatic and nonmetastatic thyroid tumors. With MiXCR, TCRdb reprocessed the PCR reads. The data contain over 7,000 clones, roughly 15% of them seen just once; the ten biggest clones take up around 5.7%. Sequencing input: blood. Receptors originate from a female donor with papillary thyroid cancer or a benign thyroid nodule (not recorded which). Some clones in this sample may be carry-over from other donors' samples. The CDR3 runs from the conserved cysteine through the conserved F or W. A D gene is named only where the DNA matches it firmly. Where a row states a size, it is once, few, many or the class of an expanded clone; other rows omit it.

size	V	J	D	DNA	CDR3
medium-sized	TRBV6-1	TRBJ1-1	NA	TGTGCCAGCAGTGTGCGGGGAGGCACTGAAGCTTTCTTT	CASSVRGGTEAFF
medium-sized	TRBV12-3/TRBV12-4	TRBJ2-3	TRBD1	TGTGCCAGCAGTTTAGGGACAGGGGGCGGTAGTAGGACAGATACGCAGTATTTT	CASSLGTGGGSRTDTQYF
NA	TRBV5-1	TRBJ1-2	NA	TGCGCCAGCAGCTCGACTGAAGTGAGCCGGAACTATGGCTACACCTTC	CASSSTEVSRNYGYTF
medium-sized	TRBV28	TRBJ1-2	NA	TGTGCCAGCAGTTTGCGGGGGAGCTATGGCTACACCTTC	CASSLRGSYGYTF
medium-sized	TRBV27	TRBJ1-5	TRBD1	TGTGCCAGCAAGGCGACAGGGGGCCAGCCCCAGCATTTT	CASKATGGQPQHF
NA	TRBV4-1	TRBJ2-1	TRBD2	TGCGCCAGCAGCCAAGAAGTGACTAGCGGGGGAAGAAGGCAGTTCTTC	CASSQEVTSGGRRQFF
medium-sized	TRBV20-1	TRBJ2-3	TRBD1	TGCAGTGCAAGTGACAGGGTCTCCACAGATACGCAGTATTTT	CSASDRVSTDTQYF
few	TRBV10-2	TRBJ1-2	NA	TGCTCCATCAACTGGGACGGCCGCGATGGCTACACCTTC	CSINWDGRDGYTF
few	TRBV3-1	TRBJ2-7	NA	TGTGCCAGCAGCCAAGGCGGGGAGCAGTACTTC	CASSQGGEQYF
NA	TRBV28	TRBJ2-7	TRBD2	TGTGCCAGCAGTTTAGAGCTAGCGGGGGAAGACTACGAGCAGTACTTC	CASSLELAGEDYEQYF
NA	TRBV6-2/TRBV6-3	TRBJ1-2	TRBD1	TGTGCCAGCAGTTATCTTCCAGGGGGCTATGGCTACACCTTC	CASSYLPGGYGYTF
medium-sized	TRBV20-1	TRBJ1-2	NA	TGCAGTGCTCATACAGGGAACTATGGCTACACCTTC	CSAHTGNYGYTF
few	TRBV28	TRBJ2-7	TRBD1	TGTGCCAGCAGTAACCGGGACAGGGGTCCGTACGAGCAGTACTTC	CASSNRDRGPYEQYF
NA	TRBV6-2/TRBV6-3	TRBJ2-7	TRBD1	TGTGCCAGCAGCCGGGACAGGGCTTACGAGCAGTACTTC	CASSRDRAYEQYF
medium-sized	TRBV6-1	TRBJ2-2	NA	TGTGCCAGCAGTCAGGGAGCTGAAAGGGAGCTGTTTTTT	CASSQGAERELFF
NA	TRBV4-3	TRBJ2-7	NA	TGCGCCAGCAGCCAAGAGGTTCCGGGCACTTCCTACGAGCAGTACTTC	CASSQEVPGTSYEQYF
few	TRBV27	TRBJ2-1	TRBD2	TGTGCCAGCAGTTTTGGTAGCGGGAGGGCCAGTGAGCAGTTCTTC	CASSFGSGRASEQFF
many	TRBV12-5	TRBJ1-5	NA	TGTGCTAGTGGTTTGGTACTCCCGATTACCCCCTTGGGCAATCAGCCCCAGCATTTT	CASGLVLPITPLGNQPQHF
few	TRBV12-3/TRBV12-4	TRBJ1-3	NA	TGTGCCAGCACCACGGACGGCCTTGCCGGAAACACCATATATTTT	CASTTDGLAGNTIYF
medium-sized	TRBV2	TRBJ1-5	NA	TGTGCCAGCCGACAGGAAAATCAGCCCCAGCATTTT	CASRQENQPQHF
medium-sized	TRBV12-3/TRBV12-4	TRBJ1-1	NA	TGTGCCAGCAGGGGGACGGAAGAAGCTTTCTTT	CASRGTEEAFF
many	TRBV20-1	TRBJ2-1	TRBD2	TGCAGTGCTCCGCGCGGGACTAGCATGTTGACGGTCTTC	CSAPRGTSMLTVF
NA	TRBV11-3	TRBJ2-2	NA	TGTGCCAGCATCCCGGGGCAGGGCTGGACCGGGGAGCTGTTTTTT	CASIPGQGWTGELFF
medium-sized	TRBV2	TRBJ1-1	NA	TGTGCCAGCAGTGAATGGGGGATGGACACTGAAGCTTTCTTT	CASSEWGMDTEAFF
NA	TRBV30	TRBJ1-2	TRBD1	TGTGCCTGGATTGCCCGGGACAGGGGATTCTATGGCTACACCTTC	CAWIARDRGFYGYTF
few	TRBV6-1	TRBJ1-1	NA	TGTGCCAGCAGTGAAGCGAGCGGGGGGAGCACTGAAGCTTTCTTT	CASSEASGGSTEAFF
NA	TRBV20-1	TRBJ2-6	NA	TGCAGCTCGTACCACTCTGGGGCCAACGTCCTGACTTTC	CSSYHSGANVLTF